Following are 23 T cell receptor beta chains from one sample sequenced in a study of regulatory T cells in long-lasting Graves disease. The authors built TCR beta libraries using iRepertoire HTBI primers and Arm-PCR of CDR3 regions. MiXCR, run by TCRdb on the multiplex PCR reads, gives a single entry per CDR3 protein. The sample shows fewer than 650,000 distinct CDR3 sequences, less than 20% of them seen only once. The time point was: newly diagnosed GD, antithyroid drugs for less than 3 months. After RNA was extracted from PBMCs, the TCR library was made from it. These sequences were also reported in another study, on T cells in Graves' hyperthyroidism and ophthalmopathy.

The sequencing used peripheral blood mononuclear cells (PBMCs), collected at new diagnosis, from a patient treated with antithyroid drugs. These receptors originate from a woman between 25 and 40 years old with Graves disease.

This clonotype was found a few times. The chain joins TRBV29-1 to TRBJ1-2; TRBD1 might be the D (5 bases). The CDR3 contains 14 residues. The V and J ends lost 6 bases and 7 bases respectively, with 21 bases between them. Germline V gene data show CDR1 as SQVTM and CDR2 as ANQGSEA. CDR3 loop: CSVSWGAGRFGYTF. The CDR3, as DNA: TGCAGCGTAAGCTGGGGCGCGGGGCGCTTTGGCTACACCTTC.

This clonotype was detected many times. The chain combines TRBV7-9 with TRBJ2-2; D not certain. Germline lookup yields CDR1 SEHNR and CDR2 FQNEAQ (reference sequence). CDR3 length: 14 residues. V lost 5 bases and J 3 bases, leaving 10 bases between the germline ends. The CDR3 spells CASSPGRHTGELFF. The CDR3 nucleotides are TGTGCCAGCAGCCCCGGACGTCACACCGGGGAGCTGTTTTTT. Using reference TRBV7-9 and TRBJ2-2 for the parts outside the CDR3, the full variable domain is DTGVSQNPRHKITKRGQNVTFRCDPISEHNRLYWYRQTLGQGPEFLTYFQNEAQLEKSRLLSDRFSAERPKGSFSTLEIQRTEQGDSAMYLCASSPGRHTGELFFGEGSRLTVL.

This clonotype was seen at least ten times. The chain carries TRBV20-1 and TRBJ2-7; D gene unclear. Germline V CDR1 and CDR2: DFQATT, SNEGSKA (reference sequence). This CDR3 contains 14 residues. The V end lost 0 bases, the J end lost 3 bases, and 12 bases lay between the germline ends. CDR3 sequence: CSARDNRIDYEQYF. CDR3 nucleotides: TGCAGTGCTAGAGATAATCGAATTGACTACGAGCAGTACTTC.

This clonotype was seen many times. This rearrangement joins TRBV6-1 to TRBJ1-5; 11 bases agree with TRBD1. Germline values: CDR1 MNHNS, CDR2 SASEGT. CDR3 length: 14 residues. Losses at the gene ends were 8 bases for V and 8 bases for J; bases not matched to a gene: 8. The CDR3 loop is CASDRTGGMEPQHF. The CDR3 DNA is TGTGCCAGCGATCGGACAGGGGGCATGGAGCCCCAGCATTTT.

The table lists this clonotype with many counts. J is TRBJ2-1 and V is TRBV6-2 or TRBV6-3; 8 bases are shared with TRBD2. This CDR3 is 13 amino acids long. Germline V lookup: CDR1 MNHEY, CDR2 SVGEGT. V dropped 8 bases and J dropped 7; count of bases not matched to a gene: 7. The CDR3 here is CASRAGGSNEQFF. In nucleotides, the CDR3 is TGTGCCAGCCGGGCGGGAGGAAGTAATGAGCAGTTCTTC.

The chain couples TRBV20-1 to TRBJ2-2, with D unresolved. Germline CDR1 is DFQATT and CDR2 is SNEGSKA (reference sequence). This CDR3 region has 13 residues. V lost 6 bases and J 8 bases, leaving 16 bases between the germline ends. CDR3 in DNA: TGCAGTGCCCACGGCGGTTTTTTGGGGGAGCTGTTTTTT. Translated: CSAHGGFLGELFF.

This clonotype was detected ten times or more. The genes are TRBV5-1 and TRBJ2-3; D is uncertain. The V and J ends lost 0 bases and 2 bases respectively, with 7 bases between them. This CDR3 is 14 amino acids long. Germline CDR1 is SGHRS and CDR2 is YFSETQ. CDR3 sequence reads: CASSLESHTDTQYF. The CDR3 nucleotides read TGCGCCAGCAGCTTGGAAAGTCACACAGATACGCAGTATTTT.

This clonotype occurred a few times. The chain recombines TRBV19 with TRBJ2-1, with no clear D. Germline CDR1 is LNHDA and CDR2 is SQIVND (reference sequence). The CDR3 covers 16 residues. Between the trimmed V and J ends, which lost 2 bases and 2 bases, there was a span of 13 bases. DNA for the CDR3: TGTGCCAGTAGTATACGAGCACTACTAACCTACAATGAGCAGTTCTTC. This codes for CASSIRALLTYNEQFF.

Many counts were recorded for this clonotype. The chain employs TRBV29-1 and TRBJ1-2; TRBD1 matches at 8 bases. CDR3 length: 11 residues. With V trimmed by 4 bases and J by 10 bases, 5 bases remained unmatched. Looked up from germline, CDR1 is SQVTM and CDR2 is ANQGSEA. The CDR3 protein is CSVAGQGSYTF. The CDR3, as DNA: TGCAGCGTTGCAGGACAGGGATCCTACACCTTC.

The rearrangement links TRBV6-4 to TRBJ2-6, with D perhaps TRBD1 (5 bases). Trimming left V 5 bases short and J 0 bases short, with 11 bases between. CDR1 and CDR2 (germline): MRHNA, SNTAGT. The CDR3 covers 16 residues. CDR3 loop: CASSSTVVSGANVLTF. The DNA for the CDR3 is TGTGCCAGCAGTTCGACAGTAGTCTCTGGGGCCAACGTCCTGACTTTC.

The table lists this clonotype with many counts. J is TRBJ1-1 and V is TRBV7-8, with 9 bases matching TRBD1. In germline, CDR1 is SGHVS, CDR2 FQNEAQ. The junction had 13 bases not matched to a gene; V was cut back by 0 bases and J by 11 bases. The CDR3 extends over 16 amino acids. CDR3 coding DNA: TGTGCCAGCAGCTTAGCGGGGACAGGGTCTTCGGTTAATGCTTTCTTT. The encoded protein is CASSLAGTGSSVNAFF.

The chain has TRBV3-1 and TRBJ2-7; D may be TRBD1 (5 bases). Trimming pared 7 bases from V and 1 base from J, leaving 17 bases between. This CDR3 comprises 15 residues. The germline CDR1 and CDR2 sequences are LGHDT and YNNKEL (reference sequence). The CDR3 loop is CASTPSQGASYEQYF. CDR3 nucleotide sequence: TGTGCCAGCACCCCGAGCCAAGGGGCATCCTACGAGCAGTACTTC.

V is TRBV3-1 and J is TRBJ2-7; D perhaps matches TRBD1 (6 bases). This CDR3 has 15 amino acids. In germline, CDR1 is LGHDT, CDR2 YNNKEL (reference sequence). V lost 2 bases and J 4 bases, leaving 15 bases between the germline ends. CDR3 nucleotides: TGTGCCAGCAGCCAATACGAGGGCAGGGGTTACGAGCAGTACTTC. The encoded protein is CASSQYEGRGYEQYF.

This clonotype has at least ten counts. V gene TRBV28 combines with J gene TRBJ2-2; 7 nucleotides agree with TRBD1. V shed 1 base, J shed 4 bases, and the junction held 6 bases outside the gene matches. The CDR3 spans 16 residues. CDR1 is MDHEN, CDR2 SYDVKM, per germline. The CDR3 here is CASSLLYRQGTGELFF. The CDR3 region has the DNA TGTGCCAGCAGTTTATTATATAGACAGGGCACCGGGGAGCTGTTTTTT.

On this clonotype: A much larger clone is a single base away; this may be a read error. The chain combines TRBV30 with TRBJ1-5, with D perhaps matching TRBD1 (5 bases). Trimming pared 5 bases from V and 7 bases from J, leaving 15 bases between. In germline, CDR1 is GTSNPN, CDR2 SVGIG (reference sequence). The CDR3 has 13 amino acids. This chain's CDR3 is CAWGSREDQPQHF. Here the CDR3 DNA reads TGTGCCTGGGGTAGCAGGGAGGACCAGCCCCAGCATTTT.

The CDR3 DNA reads TGCGCCAGCAGCTTGTCGACTAGCGGGGGTGGGAGCACAGATACGCAGTATTTT. Protein sequence: CASSLSTSGGGSTDTQYF. V and J are TRBV5-1 and TRBJ2-3, with 12 bases fitting TRBD2. Germline V gives CDR1 SGHRS, CDR2 YFSETQ. V lost 1 base, J lost 0 bases, and 6 bases stayed unmatched. The CDR3 runs to 18 residues.

This clonotype was seen at least ten times. This chain connects TRBV28 to TRBJ1-1; D is unresolved. V was cut by 2 bases and J by 6 bases, with 13 bases left in between. Germline V gives CDR1 MDHEN, CDR2 SYDVKM. The CDR3 is made up of 14 amino acids. The CDR3 nucleotides are TGTGCCAGCAGTTTAGTCCAAGGGCCCTCTGAAGCTTTCTTT. Protein sequence: CASSLVQGPSEAFF.

The CDR3 here is CASSFMGLGNNEQYF. The CDR3 nucleotides read TGCGCCAGCAGCTTTATGGGACTAGGCAACAACGAGCAGTACTTC. The rearrangement uses TRBV5-1 and TRBJ2-7, with 8 nucleotides matching TRBD2. V trimming: 2 bases; J trimming: 5 bases; junction bases outside the gene matches: 9. The CDR3 sequence is 15 residues long. Germline CDR1 SGHRS, CDR2 YFSETQ. Filled out from reference TRBV5-1 and TRBJ2-7, the complete variable domain reads KAGVTQTPRYLIKTRGQQVTLSCSPISGHRSVSWYQQTPGQGLQFLFEYFSETQRNKGNFPGRFSGRQFSNSRSEMNVSTLELGDSALYLCASSFMGLGNNEQYFGPGTRLTVT.

The sample holds many counts of this clonotype. As DNA, the CDR3 is TGTGCCAGCAGTTTGACAGCGAAACTTTCCTACGAGCAGTACTTC. Its translation: CASSLTAKLSYEQYF. This chain links TRBV27 with TRBJ2-7, with D maybe TRBD1 (5 bases). CDR3 length equals 15 residues. V lost 3 bases and J 1 base, leaving 13 bases between the germline ends. Germline V gene data show CDR1 as MNHEY and CDR2 as SMNVEV (reference sequence).

The table lists this clonotype with many counts. This chain joins TRBV5-1 and TRBJ1-1; no clear D. The CDR3 is made up of 14 amino acids. Trimming shortened V by 4 bases and J by 1 base, and 11 bases separated the two germline ends. Looked up from germline, CDR1 is SGHRS and CDR2 is YFSETQ. CDR3 protein: CASSPGPTNTEAFF. The CDR3 DNA is TGCGCCAGCAGCCCTGGACCGACGAACACTGAAGCTTTCTTT.

The V gene is TRBV10-3, the J gene TRBJ2-7; D tentatively fits TRBD1 or TRBD2 (5 bases each). Trimming pared 10 bases from V and 9 bases from J, leaving 25 bases between. CDR3 size: 14 residues. Per the germline V gene, CDR1 is ENHRY and CDR2 is SYGVKD. The CDR3 coding sequence is TGTGCCAGCAGGACACTCACAAGAGGGGCTGTGCAGTACTTC. Its protein is CASRTLTRGAVQYF.

This clonotype was detected ten times or more. The V and J genes are TRBV12-3 or TRBV12-4 and TRBJ1-2; 7 nucleotides agree with TRBD1. CDR3 length: 13 residues. The V segment lost 6 bases and the J segment 4 bases; nucleotides outside the gene matches: 5. The CDR3 DNA reads as TGTGCCAGCAGAGGGACAGTCGGCTATGGCTACACCTTC. Encoded protein: CASRGTVGYGYTF.

This chain uses TRBV7-9 with TRBJ2-7; no definite D call. V dropped 5 bases and J dropped 0 bases, with 20 bases sitting between them. CDR3 size: 17 residues. Germline values: CDR1 SEHNR, CDR2 FQNEAQ (reference sequence). The CDR3 here is CASSATPTAESSYEQYF. The CDR3, as DNA: TGTGCCAGCAGCGCAACCCCCACGGCGGAGAGCTCCTACGAGCAGTACTTC. Variable domain in full (rest from reference TRBV7-9 and TRBJ2-7): DTGVSQNPRHKITKRGQNVTFRCDPISEHNRLYWYRQTLGQGPEFLTYFQNEAQLEKSRLLSDRFSAERPKGSFSTLEIQRTEQGDSAMYLCASSATPTAESSYEQYFGPGTRLTVT.